The clone carrying this T cell receptor (beta chain) was found once. The antigen remains unidentified. It may be a read error: a sequence one base away is much more abundant. These data belong to a study of molecular identifiers for immune sequencing clone quantification. Overall study findings and caveats: Researchers reportedly could pick up spiked Jurkat TCR RNA from one cell mixed into roughly 1 million naive cells. Sizes of clones that are highly expanded could be underestimated (if identical TCR molecules share a barcode). Among effectors, clones above 20 RNA copies held over 99% of molecules; among naive cells, under 1%.

This CDR3 comprises 11 residues. The V gene lost 2 bases and the J gene lost 8 bases, with 7 bases spanning the gap. The V gene's germline CDR1 is GTSNPN and CDR2 SVGIG (reference sequence). Library preparation followed earlier protocols using designated TCR primers. In TCRdb, the PCR reads were re-called with MiXCR into one record per CDR3 protein. The sample yields approximately 500,000 distinct CDR3 sequences, 25% seen once. The sequencing sample was made of naive CD8+ T cells from blood, with Jurkat cell RNA spiked in. Subset meaning: FACS-sorted CD8+CD4-CCR7+CD45RA+ naive T cells. This TCR came from a human donor in good health. Some libraries in this study had Jurkat cell RNA spiked in. The chain carries TRBV30 and TRBJ2-1, with a possible D match to TRBD2 (5 bases). In nucleotides, the CDR3 is TGTGCCTGGAGTTCGGGGTATGAGCAGTTCTTC. It yields the protein CAWSSGYEQFF.